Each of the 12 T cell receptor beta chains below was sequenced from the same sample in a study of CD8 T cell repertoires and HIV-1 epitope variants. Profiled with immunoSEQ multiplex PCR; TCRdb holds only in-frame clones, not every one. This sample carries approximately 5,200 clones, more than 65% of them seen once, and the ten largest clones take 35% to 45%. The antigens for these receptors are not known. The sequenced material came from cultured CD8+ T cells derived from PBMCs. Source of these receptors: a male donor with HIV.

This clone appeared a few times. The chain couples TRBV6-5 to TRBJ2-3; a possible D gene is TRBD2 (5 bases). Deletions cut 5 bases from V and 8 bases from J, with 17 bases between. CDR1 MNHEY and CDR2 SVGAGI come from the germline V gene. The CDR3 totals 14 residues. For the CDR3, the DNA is TGTGCCAGCAGTCCTGGACTGAGAGACGGTACGCAGTATTTT. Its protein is CASSPGLRDGTQYF.

The CDR3 loop is CASSFFPTPTSEQFF. The CDR3 DNA reads as TGTGCCAGCAGCTTTTTTCCGACACCGACCAGTGAGCAGTTCTTC. J is TRBJ2-1 and V is TRBV7-9, with D unresolved. CDR1 and CDR2 from the germline V gene are SEHNR and FQNEAQ (reference sequence). The CDR3 has 15 amino acids. Trimming removed 3 bases at V and 9 bases at J, with 18 bases between.

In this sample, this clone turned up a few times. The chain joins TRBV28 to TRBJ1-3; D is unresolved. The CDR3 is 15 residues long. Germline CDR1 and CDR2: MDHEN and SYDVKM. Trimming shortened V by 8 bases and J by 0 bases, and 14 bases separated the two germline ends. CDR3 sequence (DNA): TGTGCCAGCTCGTGGAGGGTGATCTCTGGAAACACCATATATTTT. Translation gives CASSWRVISGNTIYF.

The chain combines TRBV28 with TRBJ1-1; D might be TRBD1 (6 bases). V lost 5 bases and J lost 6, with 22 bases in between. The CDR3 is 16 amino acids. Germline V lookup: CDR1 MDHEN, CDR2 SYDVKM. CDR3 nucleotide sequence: TGTGCCAGCAGTGCCTACAGGGAAGACCGCCGAGCTGAAGCTTTCTTT. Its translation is CASSAYREDRRAEAFF.

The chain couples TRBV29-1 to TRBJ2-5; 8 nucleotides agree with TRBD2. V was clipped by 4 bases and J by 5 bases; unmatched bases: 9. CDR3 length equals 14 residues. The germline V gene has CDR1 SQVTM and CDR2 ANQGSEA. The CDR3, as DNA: TGCAGCGTTGGGGGCGGGAGGCGTCGGGAGACCCAGTACTTC. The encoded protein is CSVGGGRRRETQYF. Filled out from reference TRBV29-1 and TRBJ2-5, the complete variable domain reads SAVISQKPSRDICQRGTSLTIQCQVDSQVTMMFWYRQQPGQSLTLIATANQGSEATYESGFVIDKFPISRPNLTFSTLTVSNMSPEDSSIYLCSVGGGRRRETQYFGPGTRLLVL.

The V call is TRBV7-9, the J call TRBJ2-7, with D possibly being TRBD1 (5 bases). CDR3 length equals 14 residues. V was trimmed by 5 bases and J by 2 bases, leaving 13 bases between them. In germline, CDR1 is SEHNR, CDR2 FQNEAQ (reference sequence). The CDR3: CASSPTDSTYEQYF. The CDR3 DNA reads TGTGCCAGCAGCCCGACCGACAGCACCTACGAGCAGTACTTC.

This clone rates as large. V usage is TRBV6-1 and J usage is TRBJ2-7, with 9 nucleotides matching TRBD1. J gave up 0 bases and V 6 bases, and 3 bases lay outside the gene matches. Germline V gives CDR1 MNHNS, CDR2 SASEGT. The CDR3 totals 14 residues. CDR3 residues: CASRQGASSYEQYF. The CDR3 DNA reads TGTGCCAGCAGACAGGGGGCTTCCTCCTACGAGCAGTACTTC.

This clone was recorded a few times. The DNA for the CDR3 is TGTGCCAGCAGTTACTTGGATATGAACACTGAAGCTTTCTTT. Its translation is CASSYLDMNTEAFF. The chain recombines TRBV6-6 with TRBJ1-1; D remains ambiguous. V was cut by 1 base and J by 0 bases, with 6 bases left in between. The CDR3 is 14 amino acids. CDR1 is MNHNY and CDR2 is SVGAGI in the germline V gene (reference sequence).

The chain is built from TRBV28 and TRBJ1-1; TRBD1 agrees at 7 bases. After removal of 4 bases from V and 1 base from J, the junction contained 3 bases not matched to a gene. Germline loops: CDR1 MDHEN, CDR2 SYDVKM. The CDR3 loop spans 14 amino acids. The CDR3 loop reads CASSSQGRNTEAFF. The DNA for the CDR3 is TGTGCCAGCAGTTCACAGGGGAGGAACACTGAAGCTTTCTTT.

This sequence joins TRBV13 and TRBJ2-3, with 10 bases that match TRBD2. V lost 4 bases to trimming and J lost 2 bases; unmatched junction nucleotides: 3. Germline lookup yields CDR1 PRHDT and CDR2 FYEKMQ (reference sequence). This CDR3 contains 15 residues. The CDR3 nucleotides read TGTGCCAGCAGCTCTAGCGGGAGTCCCACAGATACGCAGTATTTT. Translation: CASSSSGSPTDTQYF. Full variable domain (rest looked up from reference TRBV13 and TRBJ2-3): AAGVIQSPRHLIKEKRETATLKCYPIPRHDTVYWYQQGPGQDPQFLISFYEKMQSDKGSIPDRFSAQQFSDYHSELNMSSLELGDSALYFCASSSSGSPTDTQYFGPGTRLTVL.

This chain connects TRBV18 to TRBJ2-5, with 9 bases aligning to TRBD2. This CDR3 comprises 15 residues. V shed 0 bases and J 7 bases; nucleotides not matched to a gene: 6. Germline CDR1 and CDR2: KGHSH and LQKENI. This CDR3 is CASSPPGSGGRTQYF. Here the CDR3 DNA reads TGTGCCAGCTCACCACCTGGTAGCGGGGGTCGGACCCAGTACTTC.

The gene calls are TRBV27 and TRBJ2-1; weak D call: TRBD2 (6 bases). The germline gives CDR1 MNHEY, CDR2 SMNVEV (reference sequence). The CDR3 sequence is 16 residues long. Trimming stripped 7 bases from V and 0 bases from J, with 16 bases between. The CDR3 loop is CASMGGSWSSYNEQFF. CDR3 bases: TGTGCCAGCATGGGAGGTAGCTGGAGCTCCTACAATGAGCAGTTCTTC.